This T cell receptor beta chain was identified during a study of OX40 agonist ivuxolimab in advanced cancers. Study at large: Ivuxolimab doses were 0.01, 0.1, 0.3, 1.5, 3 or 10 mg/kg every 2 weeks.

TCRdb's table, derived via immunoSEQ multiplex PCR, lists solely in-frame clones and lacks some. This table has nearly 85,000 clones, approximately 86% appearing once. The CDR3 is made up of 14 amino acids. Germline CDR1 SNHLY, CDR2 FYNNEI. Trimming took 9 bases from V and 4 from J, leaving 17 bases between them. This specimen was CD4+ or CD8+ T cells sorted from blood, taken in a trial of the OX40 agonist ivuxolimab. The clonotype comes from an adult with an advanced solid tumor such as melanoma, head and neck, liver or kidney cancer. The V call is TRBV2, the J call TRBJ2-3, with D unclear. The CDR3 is CASNKGALADTQYF. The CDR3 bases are TGTGCCAGTAACAAGGGCGCTCTCGCAGATACGCAGTATTTT.